Included here is one TCR beta chain sequence, with context. The antigen remains undetermined. This entry belongs to a study of T cell responses to AZD1222 COVID-19 vaccine. Study findings and constraints: Females made up more of the donors, who were largely white British, and clonal diversity may have come out too low. Just 5 or 6 AZD1222 recipients tested seropositive at baseline. No day 14 peak samples; only post-peak repertoires were characterized. Unmutated regions of variants are reportedly targeted by nearly half of spike-specific TCRs.

Germline CDR1 LNHDA, CDR2 SQIVND (reference sequence). The CDR3 runs to 13 residues. V lost 0 bases and J 10 bases, leaving 7 bases between the germline ends. Some clones are missing from TCRdb's copy, which holds only in-frame ones; the method was immunoSEQ multiplex PCR. The data show approximately 150,000 clones, almost 95% seen once. This sequence was found in an adult who received the AZD1222 COVID-19 vaccine. V and J are TRBV19 and TRBJ1-6; D may be TRBD1 (6 bases). The sample here was peripheral blood, taken 28 days after the second AZD1222 dose. The CDR3 spells CASSIEGGSPLHF. CDR3 in DNA: TGTGCCAGTAGTATAGAAGGGGGATCACCCCTCCACTTT. Together with reference TRBV19 and TRBJ1-6, the CDR3 gives the full variable domain: DGGITQSPKYLFRKEGQNVTLSCEQNLNHDAMYWYRQDPGQGLRLIYYSQIVNDFQKGDIAEGYSVSREKKESFPLTVTSAQKNPTAFYLCASSIEGGSPLHFGNGTRLTVT.